This T cell receptor (beta chain) was documented in a study of cytomegalovirus exposure and HLA in healthy donors (TCRdb year 2017). Regarding the complete study: An earlier analysis of 587 of the donors reported around 280 Gb of sequence data and around 100 million unique TCR beta sequences obtained from about 179 million T cells. Around 330 gigabases of sequencing data and around 85 million unique TCR sequences made up an early release that covered approximately 620 HLA-typed donors. Of the 300 to 500 genotyped donors, more than 75% were placed in the genetic ancestry cluster associated with self-reported Caucasian donors. The study aimed to test whether cataloging public T cell receptors could reveal signatures of past pathogen exposure. Using immunosequencing, the study profiled T cell repertoires from about 620 subjects and related those repertoires to cytomegalovirus serostatus. In addition to the first cohort of 500 to 850 subjects, a separate validation cohort of some 120 different subjects was used. To predict cytomegalovirus infection status, the study combined high-throughput TCR immunosequencing, statistical association of individual TCRs with disease status, and machine learning. In a later analysis, previously published TCR beta repertoires from about 640 donors were re-analyzed and high-resolution HLA genotyping was added so that TCR occurrence patterns could be studied. Rather than drawing on any new phenotypic data, the later analysis identified candidate immune exposures from TCR beta sequences and the way those sequences occurred across donors. To decide whether each TCR beta V gene segment behaved as functional or pseudogenic, an earlier analysis of some 580 of the donors relied on high-throughput TCR beta sequencing. Alongside the repertoire data, information on donor age, sex, ethnicity and CMV serostatus was compiled. A later genetic analysis took genome-wide SNP genotypes for about 55% of the roughly 700 donors and used that subset as a discovery cohort. All discovery cohort repertoires had been generated on a single sequencing platform. HLA typing included class I and class II loci at four-digit resolution. The number of donors typed differed by locus, with roughly 620-630 for A, B, C, DRB1 and DQB1, around 500 for DQA1, some 570 for DPA1, and some 440 for DPB1. About 5 DR-DQ haplotypes were handled as single units for association and clustering, since linkage in the cohort was strong. On average, 235,054 unique TCR beta nucleotide sequences were sequenced per donor among a few hundred genotyped donors of the cohort, with 15% to 20% of those sequences being non-productive.

In total, 630 or so healthy bone marrow donors made up the cohort. At the time of sampling, all cohort members were nominally healthy, though unrecorded immune exposures were likely present. Of the approximately 700 cohort members, about 280 had positive CMV serostatus and 350 to 400 had negative CMV serostatus, and CMV serostatus was not recorded for the donor. Each donor provided a peripheral blood sample, and peripheral blood mononuclear cells were used for TCR beta sequencing. Genomic DNA extraction from the blood cell samples was performed with the Qiagen DNeasy Blood Extraction Kit. The investigation overall reported the following: In the study, 150 to 200 TCR beta chains were listed as associated with cytomegalovirus. The cohort was sequenced for TCR beta chains only, and without alpha or paired-chain data the features that could be detected were limited. The authors suggested that the approach could potentially be generalized to other disease states and immunological phenotypes. Presence/absence analyses assumed roughly uniform sequencing depth across donors, an assumption that may not hold. Because the 87-base-pair reads could not distinguish some IMGT-functional V segments, including TRBV6-2 and TRBV6-3, those segments were excluded. The classifier was reported to diagnose cytomegalovirus status with high specificity and sensitivity in both the original and validation cohorts. A cluster of highly shared sequence variants was judged likely to be a technical artifact of the sequencing pipeline. Most TCR sequences were observed very rarely across donors, whereas some public TCRs were present in many individuals. When HLA alleles, especially DR and DQ, strongly co-occurred, TCR associations were difficult to assign to individual alleles. Compared with the 666-donor mean, donors in an Asian-associated ancestry cluster had fewer N-insertions in productive TCRs, according to a later genetic analysis. A later analysis found that most CMV-associated TCR beta chains appeared HLA-restricted, with HLA associations seemingly driven largely by CMV exposure. In a later genetic analysis, a missense DCLRE1C variant was associated with V-gene and J-gene trimming of TCR beta chains, and the association was replicated in an independent cohort. A later analysis found that HLA-associated TCR beta chains were more clonally expanded and had lower generation probabilities than equally common non-associated chains. Because counts were too low, approximately 18 rarely observed V segments, including chromosome 9 orphons, were excluded from the earlier analysis of 587 of the donors. In a later analysis, several top co-occurrence clusters were reported to appear linked to parvovirus B19, influenza, CMV and Epstein-Barr virus. In a later analysis, TCR association rates were found to vary across HLA loci, with the most associated TCRs seen for DRB1 alleles and the fewest for HLA-C alleles. CMV serostatus was the only immune exposure information available for the cohort. Correlated functional status among segregating V segments might be attributable to linkage disequilibrium, but an unknown experimental factor could not be ruled out. Specific HLA alleles were associated with some 15,000 TCR beta sequences at a false discovery rate of 0.05 in a later analysis. In an earlier analysis of some 640 of the donors, most TCR beta V segments were observed in productive rearrangements about 90% or about 30% of the time, broadly matching IMGT annotations. HLA typing was unavailable for some donors at each locus, so association tests used only the typed subset. A further reported finding was that TCR beta sequences accurately predicted the HLA-A and HLA-B alleles for most subjects in the first cohort. Three of the identified cytomegalovirus-associated TCR beta chains were confirmed in vitro to be specific for cytomegalovirus antigens.

With regard to this clone: The clone's antigen remains unknown. The record has no base qualities; no much larger clone is one base away.

Library preparation employed the immunoSEQ multiplex PCR assay. For the multiplex PCR, a mixture combining 60 forward primers for TCR Vbeta segments and 13 reverse primers for TCR Jbeta segments was used. The CDR3 region of rearranged TCR beta genes was amplified from genomic DNA by a multiplex PCR assay. Amplified TCR beta libraries were sequenced as 87-base-pair reads on the Illumina HiSeq System. The authors' pipeline ran thus. In a later analysis, 77 million or so unique TCR beta chains were counted across the 500 to 850 repertoires, and roughly 11 million of these chains were shared by at least two donors. To remove PCR and sequencing errors, raw reads were error-corrected and collapsed into unique sequences using a nearest-neighbor algorithm that merged closely related sequences. Alignment of CDR3 sequences to IMGT reference sequences was used to assign V, D and J gene segments. For a sequence to be retained, a match of at least six nucleotides was required to both a V gene segment and a J gene segment. Rearrangements were classified as productive when the CDR3 lacked stop codons and remained in frame with V and J, and all other rearrangements were classified as non-productive. Following IMGT convention, CDR3 was defined as the stretch from the second conserved V-encoded cysteine to the conserved J-encoded phenylalanine. The earlier analysis of about 610 of the donors excluded sequences that lacked an unambiguous match to a single V gene segment. In an earlier analysis of approximately 560 of the donors, a V segment was called functional when productive rearrangements were above 56.7%, and segregating when the standard deviation between donors exceeded 5%. A statistical classification framework was developed to diagnose cytomegalovirus status using the catalog of TCR beta chain sequences. In a later analysis, TCR nucleotide sequences were compared against IMGT/GENE-DB human TR gene sequences so that V and J genes could be assigned. A later analysis assigned CDR3 sequences and most-parsimonious VDJ recombination scenarios with the TCRdist pipeline. In a later analysis, each TCR beta chain was defined by its CDR3 amino acid sequence together with its V-gene family, and reads without a unique V-gene family were excluded. As a way to deal with suspected cross-contamination and a sequencing artifact, a later analysis dropped 450 to 600 nucleotide sequences that were highly shared and had low generation probability. A later analysis calculated a clonal expansion index for each public chain from normalized within-repertoire ranks of inferred template counts. A later analysis computed generation probabilities with a VDJ recombination model fitted to out-of-frame rearrangements, and checked the results against IGoR. In a later analysis, TCR-TCR, TCR-HLA and TCR-CMV co-occurrence was scored with hypergeometric tests, and a repertoire-size bias correction was applied to TCR pairs. A later analysis estimated false discovery rates by permuting HLA or CMV assignments 20 times. In a later analysis, co-occurring TCRs were grouped with DBSCAN, and TCRdist sequence similarity was added when clustering was performed within HLA-allele-positive subsets. For co-occurrence clustering, repertoires with fewer than 30,000 or more than 120,000 public chains were excluded, along with five repertoires with anomalous nucleotide sharing. The immuneACCESS repertoire file appears here via TCRdb, limited to in-frame rearrangements. These files lack a portion of the clones; in checked studies, under half of the deficit traces to unresolved V genes, and the cause of the others is not known. The DNA gave D and trimming, while V, J and clone size come from that table. Recorded for this sample are roughly 100,000 clones; roughly three fifths of them occurred a single time. The ten largest make up more than 4.5% of the sample.

From the cysteine through the phenylalanine, the CDR3 covers 16 amino acids. Solely the CDR3 DNA is kept, with 48 bases framed from the first base. Reading the germline V gene gives CDR1 SNHLY and CDR2 FYNNEI. V lost 4 bases and J lost 0 bases, and the count of bases not matched to a germline gene is 5. The chain is assembled from TRBV2 and TRBJ1-3; a stretch of 8 junction bases matches TRBD1. Sequencing was carried out using PBMCs. The receptor was derived from a human donor in good health. Here is the DNA: TGTGCCAGCAGTGGGTGGACAGGGCCCTCTGGAAACACCATATATTTT. This encodes CASSGWTGPSGNTIYF.